Below, one T cell receptor beta chain is given with its context. Antigen specificity is unknown. This record comes from a study of cytomegalovirus exposure and HLA in healthy donors. General observations from the study: For most subjects, TCR beta sequences were reported to predict HLA-A and HLA-B alleles with accuracy. Many donors carried some public TCRs, although rarity characterized most TCR sequences.

The PCR used 60 Vbeta and 13 Jbeta primers. Data came from immunoSEQ multiplex PCR; TCRdb stores just in-frame clones and leaves some out. Of some 150,000 clones detected, roughly 60% appear once; the ten largest clones hold about 2.9%. The receptor's source is a man aged 40-50 years in good health and CMV-seronegative. What was sequenced was PBMCs.

The CDR3 DNA follows: TGTGCCAGCAGTTTAGACAGGGAGGTAGCTTTCTTT. Its protein is CASSLDREVAFF. The V call is TRBV28, the J call TRBJ1-1; TRBD1 aligns across 7 bases. This CDR3 comprises 12 residues. Germline V gives CDR1 MDHEN, CDR2 SYDVKM. J gave up 10 bases and V 2 bases, and 4 bases lay outside the gene matches.